This passage covers 22 T cell receptor beta chains from one sample sequenced in a study of T cell repertoires in cytomegalovirus infection. Their recognized antigens are unknown. TCRdb used MiXCR to reprocess the reads, holding one entry per CDR3 protein. The repertoire has some 480,000 distinct CDR3 sequences, roughly a third of them found once; the top ten carry roughly 17%. The sequenced sample was cultured PBMCs, obtained from culture after CMV antigen stimulation. Source of these receptors: a human donor in good health (CMV status not recorded). Some clones in this sample may be carry-over from other donors' samples.

The rearrangement joins TRBV29-1 to TRBJ1-5, with 8 bases aligning to TRBD1. J lost 3 bases, V lost 6 bases, and 4 bases had no gene match. This CDR3 has 13 residues. The V gene's germline CDR1 is SQVTM and CDR2 ANQGSEA. DNA for the CDR3: TGCAGCGTGCGGGACAGGATCAATCAGCCCCAGCATTTT. It translates to CSVRDRINQPQHF.

As to this clonotype: A read error may produce the germline difference seen at one junction end. The rearrangement uses TRBV4-1 and TRBJ2-3; TRBD2 matches 15 bases. CDR1 and CDR2 from the germline V gene are MGHRA and YSYEKL. The CDR3 is 19 residues long. The CDR3 here is CASSNAGLAGGVRADTQYF. The CDR3 nucleotides read TGTGCCAGCAGCAACGCAGGACTAGCGGGAGGGGTCAGGGCAGATACGCAGTATTTT.

The table lists this clonotype with a count of one. The chain links TRBV7-3 to TRBJ2-1; 7 bases map to TRBD1. CDR3 length equals 16 residues. Germline V CDR1 and CDR2: SGHTA, FQGTGA. Trimming cost V 5 bases and J 4 bases; bases outside gene matches: 11. CDR3 bases: TGTGCCAGCAGCCTAGGGACAGACCACCTATACAATGAGCAGTTCTTC. Its protein product is CASSLGTDHLYNEQFF.

The J gene is TRBJ2-2, the V gene TRBV11-2, with 7 bases matching TRBD1. CDR1 and CDR2 from the germline V gene are SGHAT and FQNNGV. The CDR3 is made up of 16 amino acids. The J segment lost 4 bases and the V segment lost 0 bases, leaving 5 bases of the junction unmatched. The CDR3 coding sequence is TGTGCCAGCAGCTTAGACGACAGGGCCGGCACCGGGGAGCTGTTTTTT. This codes for CASSLDDRAGTGELFF.

This clonotype was counted a few times. The chain is built from TRBV7-2 and TRBJ2-2, with 7 bases matching TRBD1. Unmatched junction bases numbered 10, after V lost 5 bases and J lost 4 bases. This CDR3 region has 16 residues. Germline CDR1 and CDR2: SGHTA and FQGNSA. CDR3 sequence reads: CASSRRQGSVTGELFF. CDR3 DNA sequence: TGTGCCAGCAGCCGCCGACAGGGTTCGGTCACCGGGGAGCTGTTTTTT.

This clonotype appeared many times. The rearrangement uses TRBV7-2 and TRBJ2-2; 13 bases are shared with TRBD2. The V segment lost 3 bases and the J segment 5 bases; nucleotides outside the gene matches: 6. The CDR3 has 17 residues. Germline V lookup: CDR1 SGHTA, CDR2 FQGNSA. The CDR3 region is CASSFGRTSGRTGELFF. Written as DNA, the CDR3 is TGTGCCAGCAGCTTCGGCCGGACTAGCGGGAGAACCGGGGAGCTGTTTTTT.

At least ten counts were recorded for this clonotype. V gene TRBV7-2 combines with J gene TRBJ1-4, with 7 bases lining up with TRBD1. V gave up 2 bases and J gave up 0 bases; unmatched junction bases: 6. This CDR3 is built from 17 residues. Germline-derived CDR1 and CDR2 are SGHTA and FQGNSA. The CDR3 sequence is CASSLIGTAATNEKLFF. CDR3 nucleotide sequence: TGTGCCAGCAGCTTAATCGGGACAGCAGCAACTAATGAAAAACTGTTTTTT.

The gene calls are TRBV7-4 and TRBJ2-1; D may be TRBD2 (6 bases). The CDR3 has 14 amino acids. The V gene's germline CDR1 is SGHVT and CDR2 SQSDAQ. V shed 2 bases and J shed 9 bases, with 14 bases lying between them. CDR3 bases: TGTGCCAGCAGCTTACGGCGGGATCGCGGTGAGCAGTTCTTC. Amino acid sequence: CASSLRRDRGEQFF.

The chain is built from TRBV10-3 and TRBJ2-1, with unresolved D. CDR3 length: 13 residues. The germline V gene has CDR1 ENHRY and CDR2 SYGVKD. Trimming stripped 0 bases from V and 7 bases from J, with 7 bases between. This CDR3 is CAISESPKNEQFF. CDR3 in DNA: TGTGCCATCAGTGAGTCACCCAAAAATGAGCAGTTCTTC.

This clonotype was seen only a few times. J is TRBJ2-5 and V is TRBV5-5; a weak D match, TRBD1 (5 bases). Germline lookup yields CDR1 SGHKS and CDR2 YYEKEE (reference sequence). Trimming took 4 bases from V and 0 from J, leaving 19 bases between them. This CDR3 contains 17 residues. The DNA for the CDR3 is TGTGCCAGCAGCGGGATCTCAGCAGGGCTGAACCAAGAGACCCAGTACTTC. It specifies CASSGISAGLNQETQYF. The full variable domain, with the rest looked up from reference TRBV5-5 and TRBJ2-5, is DAGVTQSPTHLIKTRGQQVTLRCSPISGHKSVSWYQQVLGQGPQFIFQYYEKEERGRGNFPDRFSARQFPNYSSELNVNALLLGDSALYLCASSGISAGLNQETQYFGPGTRLLVL.

The chain combines TRBV20-1 with TRBJ2-1; 7 bases are a match to TRBD1. The V gene's germline CDR1 is DFQATT and CDR2 SNEGSKA (reference sequence). This CDR3 is 13 amino acids long. With 3 bases clipped from V and 7 bases from J, the junction kept 6 bases outside the gene matches. The CDR3 DNA reads TGCAGTGCTAGGACAGGGTATAGGAATGAGCAGTTCTTC. It translates to CSARTGYRNEQFF.

The chain links TRBV6-5 to TRBJ1-2; 10 nucleotides match TRBD1. The CDR3 is made up of 14 amino acids. Germline V CDR1 and CDR2: MNHEY, SVGAGI. V shed 2 bases, J shed 8 bases, and the junction held 5 bases outside the gene matches. The CDR3: CASSYATGGRGYTF. For the CDR3, the DNA is TGTGCCAGCAGTTACGCGACAGGGGGCCGGGGCTACACCTTC.

This clonotype was detected a few times. DNA for the CDR3: TGTGCCAGCAGGGAAACAGGGTTTAGCGAGCAGTACTTC. Its translation: CASRETGFSEQYF. The genes are TRBV2 and TRBJ2-7, with D possibly matching TRBD1 (6 bases). The CDR3 is 13 amino acids. The V gene lost 6 bases and the J gene lost 6 bases, with 15 bases spanning the gap. Germline CDR1 and CDR2: SNHLY and FYNNEI.

Concerning this clonotype: This may arise from a read error, as a much more abundant clone is one base away. The chain recombines TRBV5-1 with TRBJ1-3; the D gene is possibly TRBD1 (5 bases). This CDR3 contains 15 residues. CDR1 SGHRS and CDR2 YFSETQ come from the germline V gene. CDR3 DNA: TGCGCCAGCAACTTGGCAGGGACCTCTGGAAACACCATATATTTT. This gives the protein CASNLAGTSGNTIYF.

The V and J genes are TRBV27 and TRBJ2-5, with 10 bases lining up with TRBD2. Germline V gene lookup returns CDR1 MNHEY and CDR2 SMNVEV (reference sequence). With V trimmed by 4 bases and J by 2 bases, 1 base remained unmatched. This CDR3 spans 14 amino acids. CDR3 DNA: TGTGCCAGCAGTTCGACTAGCGGGCAAGAGACCCAGTACTTC. The encoded protein is CASSSTSGQETQYF.

V and J are TRBV4-1 and TRBJ2-1, with D maybe TRBD2 (6 bases). Trimming took 11 bases from V and 6 from J, leaving 17 bases between them. CDR1 MGHRA and CDR2 YSYEKL come from the germline V gene. The CDR3 contains 13 residues. The CDR3 is CAAAGLLPNEQFF. CDR3 nucleotide sequence: TGCGCCGCGGCGGGGCTCCTGCCCAATGAGCAGTTCTTC.

This clonotype was observed many times. The CDR3 DNA reads as TGTGCCAGCAGCTACATCCGACTAGCGGGAGATTCGCCAGGAGAGACCCAGTACTTC. It yields the protein CASSYIRLAGDSPGETQYF. V is TRBV7-2 and J is TRBJ2-5, with 12 nucleotides matching TRBD2. The CDR3 contains 19 residues. Per germline, CDR1 SGHTA and CDR2 FQGNSA. The V and J ends lost 4 bases and 4 bases, in that order; junction bases with no gene match: 16. The variable domain in full, completed from reference TRBV7-2 and TRBJ2-5, reads GAGVSQSPSNKVTEKGKDVELRCDPISGHTALYWYRQSLGQGLEFLIYFQGNSAPDKSGLPSDRFSAERTGGSVSTLTIQRTQQEDSAVYLCASSYIRLAGDSPGETQYFGPGTRLLVL.

V and J are TRBV14 and TRBJ2-6; possible D gene TRBD2, 5 bases. The CDR3 runs to 16 residues. The germline CDR1 and CDR2 sequences are SGHDN and FVKESK. Trimming took 0 bases from V and 2 from J, leaving 8 bases between them. The CDR3 here is CASSQDPGAGANVLTF. CDR3 nucleotides: TGTGCCAGCAGCCAAGATCCCGGGGCTGGGGCCAACGTCCTGACTTTC. The whole variable domain, filled in from reference TRBV14 and TRBJ2-6, reads EAGVTQFPSHSVIEKGQTVTLRCDPISGHDNLYWYRRVMGKEIKFLLHFVKESKQDESGMPNNRFLAERTGGTYSTLKVQPAELEDSGVYFCASSQDPGAGANVLTFGAGSRLTVL.

This clonotype was detected only a few times. The genes are TRBV7-2 and TRBJ2-2; D might be TRBD2 (7 bases). Germline assignment: CDR1 SGHTA and CDR2 FQGNSA. This CDR3 region has 17 residues. Trimming pared 1 base from V and 7 bases from J, leaving 19 bases between. The CDR3 coding sequence is TGTGCCAGCAGCTTAGATCGGGGGGCTGGGGGTCGCGGGGAGCTGTTTTTT. Its protein product is CASSLDRGAGGRGELFF.

This clonotype showed up just a few times. This CDR3 reads CASSRIIDQPQHF. CDR3 in DNA: TGTGCCAGCAGCCGAATAATTGATCAGCCCCAGCATTTT. V gene TRBV7-8 combines with J gene TRBJ1-5; D is undetermined. Trimming removed 5 bases from V and 5 bases from J, with 10 bases in between. Germline CDR1 and CDR2: SGHVS and FQNEAQ. The CDR3 has 13 amino acids.

The V and J genes are TRBV12-3 or TRBV12-4 and TRBJ2-1; no clear D. V was clipped by 6 bases and J by 6 bases, with 12 bases between them. CDR3 length equals 13 residues. Here the CDR3 reads CASSTLGSNEQFF. CDR3 DNA sequence: TGTGCCAGCAGCACCCTCGGAAGCAATGAGCAGTTCTTC.

V and J are TRBV19 and TRBJ2-7, with TRBD2 matching 8 bases. Germline CDR1 LNHDA, CDR2 SQIVND (reference sequence). V shed 5 bases, J shed 4 bases, and the junction held 4 bases outside the gene matches. This CDR3 comprises 13 residues. This CDR3 is CASSERGQYEQYF. DNA for the CDR3: TGTGCCAGTAGTGAGCGGGGGCAGTACGAGCAGTACTTC.